A selection of T cell receptor beta chains follows, all from one sample in a study of blood T cell repertoires in COVID-19. The table came from immunoSEQ multiplex PCR; TCRdb's copy has only in-frame clones and leaves some out. The sample records 350,000 or so clones, about nine tenths being singletons. Sequenced material: PBMCs or T cells enriched from blood (not recorded which). The receptors come from a woman in her twenties or thirties who had been exposed to COVID-19. Both conserved end residues are part of each CDR3. The D gene is left open where the match is weak. Clone size is shown for a subset of rows, as once, few, many or a class of expanded clone.

length	D	V	J	size	CDR3	DNA
15	TRBD1	TRBV6-5	TRBJ2-5	NA	CASSYPVQGRETQYF	TGTGCCAGCAGTTACCCGGTACAGGGGCGAGAGACCCAGTACTTC
14	NA	TRBV5-4	TRBJ2-7	NA	CASSLGEGLYEQYF	TGTGCCAGCAGCTTGGGAGAGGGTCTCTACGAGCAGTACTTC
13	NA	TRBV2	TRBJ1-5	NA	CASRGHDNQPQHF	TGTGCCAGCCGAGGGCATGACAATCAGCCCCAGCATTTT
16	TRBD2	TRBV7-9	TRBJ2-7	NA	CASSFPEREPLHEQYF	TGTGCCAGCAGCTTCCCCGAGCGGGAGCCTCTCCACGAGCAGTACTTC
14	TRBD1	TRBV6-6	TRBJ1-1	once	CASKGGQMNTEAFF	TGTGCCAGCAAAGGGGGCCAGATGAACACTGAAGCTTTCTTT
16	TRBD2	TRBV25-1	TRBJ2-1	few	CASSPHRAGVGNEQFF	TGTGCCAGCAGCCCTCACCGAGCGGGAGTAGGGAATGAGCAGTTCTTC
14	NA	TRBV4-2	TRBJ2-7	NA	CASSQEQGTYEQYF	TGTGCCAGCAGCCAAGAACAGGGTACCTACGAGCAGTACTTC
13	NA	TRBV30	TRBJ2-7	few	CAWSVDKLYEQYF	TGTGCCTGGAGTGTTGATAAACTCTACGAGCAGTACTTC
15	NA	TRBV7-3	TRBJ2-3	NA	CASSLTAGFPDTQYF	TGTGCCAGCAGCTTAACCGCGGGATTCCCAGATACGCAGTATTTT
13	TRBD1	TRBV29-1	TRBJ1-2	once	CSVRQGLGYGYTF	TGCAGCGTTCGACAGGGGCTGGGCTATGGCTACACCTTC
17	NA	TRBV28	TRBJ2-1	NA	CASSLLSTSPSYNEQFF	TGTGCCAGCAGTTTACTGTCGACTAGTCCCTCCTACAATGAGCAGTTCTTC
14	NA	TRBV30	TRBJ1-3	once	CAWRGPGGGNTIYF	TGTGCCTGGAGGGGTCCGGGGGGTGGAAACACCATATATTTT
17	TRBD1	TRBV19	TRBJ1-3	NA	CASQKRQGLSSGNTIYF	TGTGCCAGCCAGAAAAGACAGGGGCTGTCCTCTGGAAACACCATATATTTT
17	NA	TRBV19	TRBJ1-3	NA	CASSTTGPLSSGNTIYF	TGTGCCAGTAGCACTACAGGCCCCCTTTCCTCTGGAAACACCATATATTTT
16	NA	TRBV30	TRBJ1-6	NA	CAWSVRSAGRNSPLHF	TGTGCCTGGAGTGTACGGTCGGCAGGGCGGAATTCACCCCTCCACTTT
14	NA	TRBV28	TRBJ2-1	NA	CASSLTNQGRQQFF	TGTGCCAGCAGTTTGACCAACCAAGGGAGACAGCAGTTCTTC
15	TRBD2	TRBV6-2/TRBV6-3	TRBJ2-3	NA	CASSPLASSTDTQYF	TGTGCCAGCAGTCCACTAGCGTCTAGCACAGATACGCAGTATTTT
15	TRBD1	TRBV18	TRBJ1-1	once	CASSGGQGSGTEAFF	TGTGCCAGCTCTGGGGGACAGGGTTCGGGCACTGAAGCTTTCTTT
15	NA	TRBV18	TRBJ2-6	NA	CASSPPGAGANVLTF	TGTGCCAGCTCACCTCCAGGGGCCGGGGCCAACGTCCTGACTTTC
13	NA	TRBV30	TRBJ2-1	NA	CAWSVYLASEQFF	TGTGCCTGGAGTGTATATCTAGCCTCTGAGCAGTTCTTC
15	TRBD1	TRBV7-9	TRBJ1-2	once	CASSVGDRLNYGYTF	TGTGCCAGCAGCGTGGGGGACAGACTGAACTATGGCTACACCTTC
14	TRBD1	TRBV6-2/TRBV6-3	TRBJ2-5	NA	CASSYDRVKETQYF	TGTGCCAGCAGTTACGACAGGGTGAAAGAGACCCAGTACTTC
13	NA	TRBV11-2	TRBJ2-5	NA	CASSLGLQETQYF	TGTGCCAGCAGTCTCGGACTACAAGAGACCCAGTACTTC
16	NA	TRBV15	TRBJ2-1	NA	CATSRDNSGFYNEQFF	TGTGCCACCAGCAGAGATAACAGCGGGTTCTACAATGAGCAGTTCTTC
15	NA	TRBV6-5	TRBJ1-2	NA	CASSYDRTEDYGYTF	TGTGCCAGCAGTTACGATCGGACGGAGGACTATGGCTACACCTTC
14	TRBD1	TRBV18	TRBJ1-2	NA	CASSQTTGSYGYTF	TGTGCCAGCTCACAAACGACAGGGAGCTATGGCTACACCTTC
16	TRBD1	TRBV27	TRBJ2-1	NA	CASRLHQGVSYNEQFF	TGTGCCAGCAGATTACACCAGGGGGTTTCCTACAATGAGCAGTTCTTC